What follows are 10 T cell receptor beta chains derived from one specimen sequenced in a study of T cell repertoires in cytomegalovirus infection. MiXCR, run by TCRdb on the reads, gives a single entry per CDR3 protein. The sample records 250,000 to 300,000 distinct CDR3 sequences, roughly 23% being singletons. The material sequenced was PBMCs. The receptor source for this set is a human donor in good health (CMV status not recorded). Some clones in this sample may be carry-over from other donors' samples.

The rearrangement joins TRBV10-3 to TRBJ2-5; D remains unclear. The CDR3 runs to 13 residues. CDR1 is ENHRY and CDR2 is SYGVKD in the germline V gene. Between the trimmed V and J ends, which lost 3 bases and 5 bases, there was a span of 10 bases. CDR3 sequence: CAISDGPEETQYF. The DNA for the CDR3 is TGTGCCATCAGTGATGGGCCTGAGGAGACCCAGTACTTC.

This clonotype has at least ten counts. The chain links TRBV28 to TRBJ2-7, with 8 bases lining up with TRBD1. The V gene end was trimmed by 5 bases and the J gene end by 5 bases; junction bases not matched to a gene: 8. This CDR3 comprises 14 residues. Germline values: CDR1 MDHEN, CDR2 SYDVKM. The CDR3 DNA follows: TGTGCCAGCAGTGGCAGGGGGCAGCGGCACGAGCAGTACTTC. Amino acid sequence: CASSGRGQRHEQYF. Drawing the rest from reference TRBV28 and TRBJ2-7, the complete variable domain is DVKVTQSSRYLVKRTGEKVFLECVQDMDHENMFWYRQDPGLGLRLIYFSYDVKMKEKGDIPEGYSVSREKKERFSLILESASTNQTSMYLCASSGRGQRHEQYFGPGTRLTVT.

This chain connects TRBV7-9 to TRBJ1-1; possibly TRBD1 for D (5 bases). CDR3 length: 16 amino acids. Trimming removed 5 bases at V and 0 bases at J, with 16 bases between. The germline CDR1 and CDR2 sequences are SEHNR and FQNEAQ (reference sequence). The CDR3, as DNA: TGTGCCAGCAGCCAAGCAGAGGGGCTGGTGAACACTGAAGCTTTCTTT. This sequence encodes CASSQAEGLVNTEAFF.

This clonotype was observed a handful of times. The rearrangement joins TRBV14 to TRBJ2-1; 9 bases are shared with TRBD2. The V gene end was trimmed by 3 bases and the J gene end by 8 bases; junction bases not matched to a gene: 11. This CDR3 has 16 residues. Germline-derived CDR1 and CDR2 are SGHDN and FVKESK. CDR3 loop: CASSQGVAGALDEQFF. DNA of the CDR3: TGTGCCAGCAGCCAGGGAGTAGCGGGGGCCCTGGATGAGCAGTTCTTC.

The chain carries TRBV28 and TRBJ1-5; the D is unclear. Trimming took 3 bases from V and 4 from J, leaving 7 bases between them. Per germline, CDR1 MDHEN and CDR2 SYDVKM. This CDR3 contains 13 residues. The CDR3 nucleotides read TGTGCCAGCAGTTTCACAGCTAATCAGCCCCAGCATTTT. Translating gives CASSFTANQPQHF.

This sequence joins TRBV7-8 and TRBJ1-2, with D possibly matching TRBD1 (5 bases). Trimming removed 1 base at V and 0 bases at J, with 9 bases between. The CDR3 extends over 15 amino acids. Per the germline V gene, CDR1 is SGHVS and CDR2 is FQNEAQ. CDR3 loop: CASSLGGASNYGYTF. The CDR3, as DNA: TGTGCCAGCAGCTTAGGTGGGGCTTCTAACTATGGCTACACCTTC.

This clonotype has at least ten counts. This chain uses TRBV7-2 with TRBJ2-5, with TRBD1 matching over 8 bases. The CDR3 covers 14 residues. Trimming at V came to 3 bases and at J to 5 bases, leaving 5 bases not matched to a gene. Germline V gene sequence: CDR1 SGHTA, CDR2 FQGNSA. The CDR3 DNA reads TGTGCCAGCAGCTTCGACAGGGGTAGCGAGACCCAGTACTTC. Translated, it gives CASSFDRGSETQYF.

The chain's CDR3 is CSVESVVAGETQYF. CDR3 in DNA: TGCAGCGTTGAATCGGTAGTAGCGGGAGAGACCCAGTACTTC. The rearrangement joins TRBV29-1 to TRBJ2-5; TRBD2 aligns across 7 bases. CDR3 length equals 14 residues. Trimming at V came to 2 bases and at J to 4 bases, leaving 7 bases not matched to a gene. Looked up from germline, CDR1 is SQVTM and CDR2 is ANQGSEA.

This clonotype has ten or more counts. V and J are TRBV10-3 and TRBJ1-3, with D possibly matching TRBD1 (5 bases). This CDR3 spans 14 amino acids. Between the trimmed V and J ends, which lost 6 bases and 4 bases, there was a span of 13 bases. Germline assignment: CDR1 ENHRY and CDR2 SYGVKD. The DNA of the CDR3 is TGTGCCATCAGGTTCTCCGGGGGAGGAAACACCATATATTTT. Its protein product is CAIRFSGGGNTIYF.

This clonotype came up a few times. This chain connects TRBV7-8 to TRBJ2-1; TRBD2 matches at 10 bases. The CDR3 is 17 residues long. Germline-derived CDR1 and CDR2 are SGHVS and FQNEAQ. With 5 bases clipped from V and 4 bases from J, the junction kept 11 bases outside the gene matches. CDR3: CASSQRSIAGGYNEQFF. CDR3 in DNA: TGTGCCAGCAGCCAGAGAAGCATAGCGGGGGGTTACAATGAGCAGTTCTTC.